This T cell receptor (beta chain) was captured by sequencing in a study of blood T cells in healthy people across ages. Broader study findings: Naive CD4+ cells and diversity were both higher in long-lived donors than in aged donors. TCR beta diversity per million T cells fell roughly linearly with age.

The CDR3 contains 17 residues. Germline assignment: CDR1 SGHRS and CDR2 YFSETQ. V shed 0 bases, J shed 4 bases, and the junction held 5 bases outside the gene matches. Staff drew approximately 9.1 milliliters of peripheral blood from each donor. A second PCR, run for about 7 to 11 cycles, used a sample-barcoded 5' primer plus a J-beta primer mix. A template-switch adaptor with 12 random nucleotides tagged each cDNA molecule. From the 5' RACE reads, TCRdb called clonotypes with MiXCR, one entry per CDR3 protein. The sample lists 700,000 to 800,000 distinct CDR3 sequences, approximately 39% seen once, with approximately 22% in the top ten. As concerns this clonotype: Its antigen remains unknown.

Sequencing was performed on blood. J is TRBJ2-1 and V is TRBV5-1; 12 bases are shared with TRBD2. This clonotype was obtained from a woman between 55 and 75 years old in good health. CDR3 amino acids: CASSLDLAGGGYNEQFF. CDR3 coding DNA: TGCGCCAGCAGCTTGGATCTAGCGGGAGGGGGTTACAATGAGCAGTTCTTC.